This T cell receptor beta chain was found in a study of cytomegalovirus exposure and HLA in healthy donors. It was with 60 Vbeta and 13 Jbeta primers that the PCR ran. Assay: immunoSEQ multiplex PCR; the TCRdb copy retains only in-frame clones and omits some. This table holds around 150,000 clones, around 83% found once. V shed 10 bases, J shed 6 bases, and the junction held 9 bases outside the gene matches. Germline CDR1 reads MNHEY; CDR2 reads SMNVEV (reference sequence). This CDR3 is built from 14 residues. Sequencing was done on a sample of PBMCs. V gene TRBV27 combines with J gene TRBJ2-1; 10 bases line up with TRBD2. The receptor comes from a man aged 45-65 years in good health and CMV-seropositive. The CDR3 reads CATKELAGPNEQFF. Written as DNA, the CDR3 is TGTGCCACCAAGGAACTAGCGGGACCCAATGAGCAGTTCTTC.